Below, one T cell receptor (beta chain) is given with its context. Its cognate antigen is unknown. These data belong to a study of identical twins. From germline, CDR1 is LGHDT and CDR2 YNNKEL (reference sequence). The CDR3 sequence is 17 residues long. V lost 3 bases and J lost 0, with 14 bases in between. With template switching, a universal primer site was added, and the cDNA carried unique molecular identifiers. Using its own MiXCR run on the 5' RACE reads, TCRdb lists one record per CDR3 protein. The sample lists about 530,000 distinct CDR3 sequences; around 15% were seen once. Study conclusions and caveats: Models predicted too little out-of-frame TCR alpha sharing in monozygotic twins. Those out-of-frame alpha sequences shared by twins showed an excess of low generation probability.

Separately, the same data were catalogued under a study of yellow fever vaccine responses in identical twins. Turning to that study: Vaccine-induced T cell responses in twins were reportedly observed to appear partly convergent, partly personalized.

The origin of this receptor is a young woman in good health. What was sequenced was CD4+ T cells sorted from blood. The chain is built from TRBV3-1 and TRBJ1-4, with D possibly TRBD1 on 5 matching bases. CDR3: CASSQKGRGTTNEKLFF. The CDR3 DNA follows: TGTGCCAGCAGCCAGAAGGGGAGGGGAACAACTAATGAAAAACTGTTTTTT.